These 26 T cell receptor beta chains share one sample of origin, sequenced in a study of T-cell memory formation after mild COVID-19. TCRdb re-called the 5' RACE reads through MiXCR, storing one row per CDR3 protein. The sample consists of fewer than 90,000 distinct CDR3 sequences, more than 10% of them appearing once. The sample comprised PBMCs or a T cell subset sorted from them (not recorded which). Receptor source: a man aged 18 to 30 who had mild COVID-19 (a few samples of this study predate the infection). Cell type and time point are not known.

CDR3 sequence reads: CASTLQGYPVYEQYV. CDR3 in DNA: TGTGCCAGCACCCTCCAGGGATATCCAGTTTACGAGCAGTACGTC. This sequence joins TRBV2 and TRBJ2-7, with D possibly TRBD1 on 5 matching bases. Germline CDR1 and CDR2: SNHLY and FYNNEI. The CDR3 spans 15 residues. Trimming stripped 7 bases from V and 4 bases from J, with 20 bases between.

This clonotype has just a few counts. This rearrangement joins TRBV7-6 to TRBJ2-2; TRBD1 matches 11 bases. CDR1 and CDR2 (germline): SGHVS, FNYEAQ. The CDR3 consists of 17 residues. V lost 4 bases and J lost 2; bases outside the gene matches: 6. Written as DNA, the CDR3 is TGTGCCAGCAGCTCCTACTGGACAGGGGGCAACACCGGGGAGCTGTTTTTT. Protein product: CASSSYWTGGNTGELFF.

The rearrangement uses TRBV4-1 and TRBJ2-3; D perhaps matches TRBD1 (6 bases). The CDR3 has 13 residues. The germline V and J ends were trimmed by 5 bases and 5 bases, with 11 bases remaining between them. Germline V gene sequence: CDR1 MGHRA, CDR2 YSYEKL. The CDR3 region is CASSYPRGDTQYF. CDR3 bases: TGCGCCAGCAGCTATCCCAGGGGAGATACGCAGTATTTT.

The sample holds a few counts of this clonotype. The chain carries TRBV27 and TRBJ1-5; no clear D. The CDR3 contains 12 residues. Germline CDR1 reads MNHEY; CDR2 reads SMNVEV (reference sequence). V shed 8 bases and J shed 4 bases, with 9 bases lying between them. The CDR3 loop is CASCTGNQPQHF. CDR3 coding DNA: TGTGCCAGCTGTACGGGGAATCAGCCCCAGCATTTT.

In this sample, this clonotype turned up a few times. This chain joins TRBV3-1 and TRBJ2-3; D call uncertain. The CDR3 totals 15 residues. V shed 1 base and J shed 0 bases, with 8 bases lying between them. Germline CDR1 is LGHDT and CDR2 is YNNKEL (reference sequence). CDR3 sequence: CASSQAVTSTDTQYF. The CDR3 bases are TGTGCCAGCAGCCAAGCGGTAACCAGCACAGATACGCAGTATTTT.

This clonotype was detected many times. The chain employs TRBV6-1 and TRBJ1-5; TRBD1 matches at 9 bases. The CDR3 loop spans 22 amino acids. The germline gives CDR1 MNHNS, CDR2 SASEGT. V trimming: 3 bases; J trimming: 6 bases; junction bases outside the gene matches: 27. DNA of the CDR3: TGTGCCAGCAGTGATGGAGAAATTCGGGACAGGGTTGTTTGGGGGGACTCTCAGCCCCAGCATTTT. It translates to CASSDGEIRDRVVWGDSQPQHF.

This chain links TRBV4-1 with TRBJ2-2, with a possible D match to TRBD1 (5 bases). This CDR3 is 15 amino acids long. V gave up 2 bases and J gave up 3 bases, with 10 bases separating them. Germline loops: CDR1 MGHRA, CDR2 YSYEKL. The CDR3 reads CASSQSQGDTGELFF. For the CDR3, the DNA is TGCGCCAGCAGCCAATCTCAGGGTGACACCGGGGAGCTGTTTTTT.

V and J are TRBV12-3 or TRBV12-4 and TRBJ2-1, with TRBD1 matching over 11 bases. CDR3 size: 15 residues. V was pared by 1 base and J by 6 bases, with 2 bases of the junction left unmatched. CDR3 residues: CASSLVGQGGNEQFF. CDR3 nucleotides: TGTGCCAGCAGTTTAGTGGGACAGGGGGGCAATGAGCAGTTCTTC.

This clonotype came up a few times. A read error may account for a junction end that differs from germline. This sequence joins TRBV7-7 and TRBJ2-5, with 8 bases fitting TRBD2. The CDR3 totals 15 residues. Looked up from germline, CDR1 is SSHAT and CDR2 is FNYEAQ (reference sequence). Written as DNA, the CDR3 is TGTGCTAGCAGCTTAGCTAGCGGGTCACAAGAGACCCAGTACTTC. Encoded protein: CASSLASGSQETQYF. Full variable domain (remainder filled in from reference TRBV7-7 and TRBJ2-5): GAGVSQSPRYKVTKRGQDVTLRCDPISSHATLYWYQQALGQGPEFLTYFNYEAQPDKSGLPSDRFSAERPEGSISTLTIQRTEQRDSAMYRCASSLASGSQETQYFGPGTRLLVL.

This clonotype was observed at least ten times. V is TRBV7-8 and J is TRBJ2-4, with D uncertain. The V gene's germline CDR1 is SGHVS and CDR2 FQNEAQ. The CDR3 runs 15 residues. V was shortened by 1 base and J by 0 bases, with 7 bases between the two germline ends. Here the CDR3 DNA reads TGTGCCAGCAGCTTAGGCCAGCTAGCCAAAAACATTCAGTACTTC. The encoded protein is CASSLGQLAKNIQYF.

The CDR3 nucleotides are TGCGCCAGCAGCTTGGAGTCGGGGTTCAGAGATACGCAGTATTTT. It yields the protein CASSLESGFRDTQYF. The chain employs TRBV5-1 and TRBJ2-3, with D perhaps TRBD2 (5 bases). V shed 0 bases and J shed 5 bases, with 13 bases lying between them. CDR1 is SGHRS and CDR2 is YFSETQ in the germline V gene. The CDR3 extends over 15 amino acids.

This sequence joins TRBV7-6 and TRBJ2-2; 9 positions agree with TRBD2. Germline V gene lookup returns CDR1 SGHVS and CDR2 FNYEAQ. The CDR3 runs 16 residues. Unmatched junction bases numbered 12, after V lost 7 bases and J lost 6 bases. CDR3 protein: CASTPERLAGSGELFF. The CDR3 nucleotides read TGTGCCAGCACCCCGGAGCGGCTAGCGGGGTCCGGGGAGCTGTTTTTT.

This clonotype was seen a handful of times. The genes are TRBV6-5 and TRBJ1-2; TRBD1 might be the D (5 bases). The CDR3 runs to 14 residues. Trimming took 2 bases from V and 3 from J, leaving 10 bases between them. CDR1 MNHEY and CDR2 SVGAGI come from the germline V gene. The CDR3, as DNA: TGTGCCAGCAGTTACGGGGGGAGTTACTATGGCTACACCTTC. Translated: CASSYGGSYYGYTF.

This clonotype has only a few counts. The J gene is TRBJ1-4, the V gene TRBV18; maybe TRBD1 (5 bases). Trimming left V 1 base short and J 8 bases short, with 14 bases between. Germline V lookup: CDR1 KGHSH, CDR2 LQKENI. The CDR3 length is 15 residues. For the CDR3, the DNA is TGTGCCAGCTCACCACTACGGGGGAGTAGCGAAAAACTGTTTTTT. Its protein product is CASSPLRGSSEKLFF.

The CDR3 DNA reads as TGTGCCAGCAGTTATGGGACGGGGACAGTCAAAAACATTCAGTACTTC. Encoded protein: CASSYGTGTVKNIQYF. This chain links TRBV6-2 or TRBV6-3 with TRBJ2-4; 7 nucleotides agree with TRBD1. Germline V gene lookup returns CDR1 MNHEY and CDR2 SVGEGT. The V and J ends lost 3 bases and 3 bases, in that order; junction bases with no gene match: 8. The CDR3 length is 16 residues.

The gene calls are TRBV14 and TRBJ2-1; D may be TRBD2 (6 bases). Germline CDR1 SGHDN, CDR2 FVKESK. The V end was cut by 3 bases, the J end by 9 bases, with 15 bases between. This CDR3 has 14 amino acids. The CDR3 coding sequence is TGTGCCAGCAGCCATCGCGGGGTTCGTCGTGAGCAGTTCTTC. It encodes CASSHRGVRREQFF.

This clonotype was seen a few times. V usage is TRBV7-9 and J usage is TRBJ2-4; 12 nucleotides match TRBD1. From germline, CDR1 is SEHNR and CDR2 FQNEAQ (reference sequence). The ends lost 3 bases at V and 12 bases at J; junction bases unmatched: 6. The CDR3 has 14 amino acids. CDR3 loop: CASSFGTGGFSQYF. The CDR3 nucleotides are TGTGCCAGCAGCTTCGGGACAGGGGGCTTCAGTCAGTACTTC.

The rearrangement uses TRBV29-1 and TRBJ1-2, with D hard to call. From germline, CDR1 is SQVTM and CDR2 ANQGSEA. The germline V and J ends were trimmed by 3 bases and 0 bases, with 8 bases remaining between them. CDR3 length equals 13 residues. The CDR3 spells CSVEALANYGYTF. The CDR3 coding sequence is TGCAGCGTTGAGGCACTAGCTAACTATGGCTACACCTTC.

CDR3 in DNA: TGCGCCAGCAGCGTCGGGACAGGGGCTAACACTGAAGCTTTCTTT. Its protein is CASSVGTGANTEAFF. J is TRBJ1-1 and V is TRBV5-1; TRBD1 agrees at 10 bases. V was pared by 4 bases and J by 2 bases, with 5 bases of the junction left unmatched. Germline V lookup: CDR1 SGHRS, CDR2 YFSETQ. This CDR3 contains 15 residues.

The chain has TRBV7-2 and TRBJ1-5, with 8 bases lining up with TRBD1. Losses at the gene ends were 7 bases for V and 6 bases for J; bases not matched to a gene: 14. This CDR3 region has 16 residues. In germline, CDR1 is SGHTA, CDR2 FQGNSA. For the CDR3, the DNA is TGTGCCAGCAATCGAGGGGAAACAGGGGGAGGTCAGCCCCAGCATTTT. Translated, it gives CASNRGETGGGQPQHF.

V is TRBV20-1 and J is TRBJ2-1, with a tentative D call TRBD2 (6 bases). The V end lost 5 bases, the J end lost 5 bases, and 10 bases lay between the germline ends. CDR3 length equals 12 residues. CDR1 is DFQATT, CDR2 SNEGSKA, per germline (reference sequence). The CDR3 region has the DNA TGCAGTGCTGTCCGGGGGAACAATGAGCAGTTCTTC. It is translated as CSAVRGNNEQFF.

This chain uses TRBV6-5 with TRBJ1-6; D not certain. The V and J ends lost 6 bases and 9 bases respectively, with 15 bases between them. The germline gives CDR1 MNHEY, CDR2 SVGAGI. The CDR3 contains 14 residues. CDR3: CASRHRGELSPLHF. CDR3 bases: TGTGCCAGCAGGCACCGTGGGGAACTTTCACCCCTCCACTTT.

The chain is built from TRBV6-5 and TRBJ1-1; TRBD1 is a possible D gene (6 bases). Germline V gene lookup returns CDR1 MNHEY and CDR2 SVGAGI. Trimming pared 7 bases from V and 5 bases from J, leaving 20 bases between. The CDR3 contains 15 residues. CDR3 nucleotides: TGTGCCAGCACCCCCGGACAGATCGGGGTTACTGAAGCTTTCTTT. Its protein product is CASTPGQIGVTEAFF.

This clonotype was picked up a small number of times. The chain couples TRBV6-5 to TRBJ2-7, with 8 bases matching TRBD1. The CDR3 spans 14 residues. After removal of 6 bases from V and 4 bases from J, the junction contained 8 bases not matched to a gene. CDR1 is MNHEY, CDR2 SVGAGI, per germline. The CDR3 DNA reads as TGTGCCAGCAGCTCGACAGGGGCGGGGTACGAGCAGTACGTC. This sequence encodes CASSSTGAGYEQYV.

This clonotype showed up many times. This chain joins TRBV12-3 or TRBV12-4 and TRBJ2-1; 15 bases fit TRBD2. The CDR3 extends over 15 amino acids. With V trimmed by 4 bases and J by 8 bases, 3 bases remained unmatched. The CDR3, as DNA: TGTGCCAGCAGTTCCTGGACTAGCGGGGGGGATGAGCAGTTCTTC. Translated: CASSSWTSGGDEQFF.

This chain links TRBV4-3 with TRBJ1-1; 8 bases match TRBD1. Germline CDR1 reads LGHNA; CDR2 reads YSLEER. The length of the CDR3 is 16 residues. J gave up 4 bases and V 2 bases, and 9 bases lay outside the gene matches. The chain's CDR3 is CASSQRVAGGVTEAFF. The CDR3 DNA sequence: TGCGCCAGCAGCCAACGAGTCGCAGGGGGCGTCACTGAAGCTTTCTTT.